Reported below is one T cell receptor beta chain. No antigen is known for it. This entry comes from a study of T cell responses to AZD1222 COVID-19 vaccine. Study-level findings and limits: Along spike, vaccine-associated CD4 TCRs were found throughout, with dominance at 160-218 and 743-854. Repertoires in all cases were sampled only once the peak T cell response had passed. Most donors were white British and more were female, and clonal diversity was possibly underestimated. Baseline seropositivity characterized only a handful of AZD1222 recipients.

Profiling relied on immunoSEQ multiplex PCR, and the TCRdb table lists in-frame clones only, not all of them. The data hold 110,000 to 150,000 clones, with approximately 90% observed a single time. The clonotype was recovered from an adult in good health. The specimen was peripheral blood, collected on day 0 of AZD1222 vaccination.

For the CDR3, the DNA is TGTGCCAGCACACTTGGGACAGAAGCTTTCTTT. Amino acid sequence: CASTLGTEAFF. The chain uses TRBV6-5 and TRBJ1-1; D perhaps matches TRBD1 (6 bases). Per the germline V gene, CDR1 is MNHEY and CDR2 is SVGAGI. Trimming removed 7 bases from V and 8 bases from J, with 11 bases in between. This CDR3 has 11 amino acids.